This TCR beta chain was sequenced in a study of cytomegalovirus exposure and HLA in healthy donors. PCR employed 60 Vbeta and 13 Jbeta primers. Only in-frame clones appear in the TCRdb table, and some are missing; sequencing was by immunoSEQ multiplex PCR. The sample has some 80,000 clones; roughly four fifths are singletons. The source is a human donor in good health. The specimen was PBMCs.

CDR3 nucleotides: TGTGCCACCGACCTTTGGGGGGAAAAGGGCACTGAAGCTTTCTTT. Its translation: CATDLWGEKGTEAFF. V usage is TRBV6-6 and J usage is TRBJ1-1; D might be TRBD1 (5 bases). Germline V gene data show CDR1 as MNHNY and CDR2 as SVGAGI (reference sequence). With 10 bases removed from V and 4 bases from J, the gap between germline ends came to 22 bases. This CDR3 has 15 amino acids.